Listed here is a single TCR beta chain. Its target is not known. Trimming removed 5 bases from V and 8 bases from J; junction bases left unmatched: 8. Germline V gene data show CDR1 as SGHTA and CDR2 as FQGNSA. The CDR3 extends over 15 amino acids. With 60 Vbeta and 13 Jbeta primers, the PCR was carried out. Method: immunoSEQ multiplex PCR; TCRdb's copy keeps in-frame clones and lacks some. The profile covers more than 95,000 clones, with 76% appearing a single time and more than 1.5% taken by the ten largest. These data come from a study of cytomegalovirus exposure and HLA in healthy donors. Study conclusions and caveats: TCR beta V segments were, for the most part, productive about 87% or about 30% of the time in an earlier analysis. In vitro confirmation showed three CMV-associated chains to be CMV antigen specific. In a later analysis, TCR association rates varied by HLA locus: DRB1 most, HLA-C fewest.

The sequenced material came from PBMCs. This clonotype originated in a man in his forties or fifties in good health and CMV-seronegative. This chain connects TRBV7-2 to TRBJ1-4; TRBD1 matches 10 bases. CDR3 region: CASSVSGTGVEKLFF. The CDR3 nucleotides read TGTGCCAGCAGCGTATCCGGGACAGGGGTAGAAAAACTGTTTTTT.